The rows below give T cell receptor beta chains drawn from one sample of a study of cytomegalovirus exposure and HLA in healthy donors. TCRdb keeps only in-frame clones here, not all; method: immunoSEQ multiplex PCR. This table holds fewer than 250,000 clones, roughly 79% found once. Sequencing was done on a sample of PBMCs. The receptors were gathered from a woman younger than 30 in good health and CMV-seronegative. Both conserved end residues are part of each CDR3. D genes are given only for firm matches. Clone size is shown for a subset of rows, as once, few, many or a class of expanded clone.

d_gene	v_gene	abundance	j_gene	CDR3nt	CDR3aa
TRBD1	TRBV2	.	TRBJ1-2	TGTGCCAGCACCCCCTGGCCGGGACAGGGTAACTACACCTTC	CASTPWPGQGNYTF
TRBD1	TRBV19	.	TRBJ2-2	TGTGCCAGTAGTATTTCGAACAGGGGGCGCGGCACCGGGGAGCTGTTTTTT	CASSISNRGRGTGELFF
.	TRBV5-6	.	TRBJ2-5	TGTGCCAGCAGCTTGACTAAAGAGACCCAGTACTTC	CASSLTKETQYF
TRBD2	TRBV4-3	.	TRBJ2-2	TGCGCCAGCAGCCCGGGACTAGCGGGCACCGGGGAGCTGTTTTTT	CASSPGLAGTGELFF
.	TRBV10-1	.	TRBJ2-3	TGCGCCAGCAGTGAGTATTTGGAGGCCGGGTTAGCAGATACGCAGTATTTT	CASSEYLEAGLADTQYF
.	TRBV7-9	.	TRBJ2-6	TGTTCCAGCCCCTTTCGCGGCCCCGGCAGCTCTGGGGCCAACGTCCTGACTTTC	CSSPFRGPGSSGANVLTF
TRBD1	TRBV18	.	TRBJ1-6	TGTGCCACTTCGGGACAGGAGAATTCACCCCTCCACTTT	CATSGQENSPLHF
TRBD2	TRBV28	.	TRBJ2-5	TGTGCCAGCAGTCTAAGAGCGGGGATGAGAGTGTCCCAGTACTTC	CASSLRAGMRVSQYF
TRBD2	TRBV11-3	.	TRBJ2-3	TGTGCCAGCAGCCCCGGGACTAGCGGCACAGATACGCAGTATTTT	CASSPGTSGTDTQYF
.	TRBV18	.	TRBJ1-5	TGTGCCAGCTCACCTACCGGGGAATATAGCAATCAGCCCCAGCATTTT	CASSPTGEYSNQPQHF
TRBD1	TRBV9	.	TRBJ1-5	TGTGCCAGCAGCCCCGGGACAGGGTATCAGCCCCAGCATTTT	CASSPGTGYQPQHF
TRBD1	TRBV7-9	.	TRBJ2-1	TGTGCCAGCAGCACCCGGCTGGGACAGGGAGGTCCGGAGTTCTTC	CASSTRLGQGGPEFF
.	TRBV5-1	few	TRBJ2-7	TGCGCCAGCAGCTTGGTGAGCGGCGCAGGGCAGTACTTC	CASSLVSGAGQYF
TRBD1	TRBV6-6	.	TRBJ2-7	TGTGCCAGCAGTACGCGGACAGGGGCCTCCTACGAGCAGTACTTC	CASSTRTGASYEQYF
.	TRBV7-2	.	TRBJ1-2	TGTGCCAGCAGCTTAGGACAGGAGACCTATGGCTACACCTTC	CASSLGQETYGYTF
TRBD2	TRBV9	.	TRBJ2-3	TGTGCCAGCAGCGTAAGCCCCCGGGGGAGGGGCAGAGATACGCAGTATTTT	CASSVSPRGRGRDTQYF
TRBD2	TRBV28	.	TRBJ2-7	TGTGCCAGCTCGAGCGGGAGGGCCTACGAGCAGTACTTC	CASSSGRAYEQYF
.	TRBV7-2	.	TRBJ2-4	TGTGCCAGCAGCTTGGGGCTCGCGGTCATTGGCCAAAACATTCAGTACTTC	CASSLGLAVIGQNIQYF
TRBD1	TRBV6-4	.	TRBJ2-2	TGTGCCAGCAGGAGGGACAGGGCAGACGCCGGGGAGCTGTTTTTT	CASRRDRADAGELFF
.	TRBV28	few	TRBJ1-3	TGTGCCAGTAGATCAGGGTGGTCTGGAAACACCATATATTTT	CASRSGWSGNTIYF
.	TRBV6-5	.	TRBJ2-2	TGTGCCAGCAGTTACTCCTTCCTGAACACCGGGGAGCTGTTTTTT	CASSYSFLNTGELFF
.	TRBV7-9	.	TRBJ1-4	TGTGCCAGCAGCTTAGCGGGGGGACCGGGTGAAAAACTGTTTTTT	CASSLAGGPGEKLFF
.	TRBV5-1	.	TRBJ1-2	TGCGCCAGCAGCTCCACAGGGTCGGGTGGCTACACCTTC	CASSSTGSGGYTF
.	TRBV4-1	.	TRBJ1-1	TGCGCCAGCAGACGAGGAGCTGACACTGAAGCTTTCTTT	CASRRGADTEAFF
.	TRBV5-4	.	TRBJ1-4	TGTGCCAGCAGCTTAGGGTCGGAGGGATATGAAAAACTGTTTTTT	CASSLGSEGYEKLFF
TRBD1	TRBV19	few	TRBJ1-5	TGTGCCAGGCCGAAGACAGGGAATCAGCCCCAGCATTTT	CARPKTGNQPQHF
.	TRBV18	.	TRBJ1-2	TGTGCCAGCTCACCGATGGGGGGAAACTATGGCTACACCTTC	CASSPMGGNYGYTF
TRBD1	TRBV7-8	.	TRBJ1-2	TGTGCCAGCAGCTTCCGGGACAGGGGGTACTATGGCTACACCTTC	CASSFRDRGYYGYTF
TRBD1	TRBV6-1	.	TRBJ1-5	TGTGCCAGCAGTGAAGCGGAATGGACAGGGGTTTTAGGAAAGCCCCAGCATTTT	CASSEAEWTGVLGKPQHF
.	TRBV2	.	TRBJ2-1	TGTGCCAGCAGTCCCACCCAACGACAGGAGCAGTTCTTC	CASSPTQRQEQFF
TRBD2	TRBV9	few	TRBJ2-7	TGTGCCAGCAGCGTAGACACTAGCGGGGACTACGAGCAGTACTTC	CASSVDTSGDYEQYF
.	TRBV4-3	.	TRBJ2-7	TGCGCCAGCAGCCAAGGTCGGGCAGGGGGGTACGAGCAGTACTTC	CASSQGRAGGYEQYF
TRBD2	TRBV19	.	TRBJ2-5	TGTGCCAGTAGTGCAGCGGGATCTGAGACCCAGTACTTC	CASSAAGSETQYF